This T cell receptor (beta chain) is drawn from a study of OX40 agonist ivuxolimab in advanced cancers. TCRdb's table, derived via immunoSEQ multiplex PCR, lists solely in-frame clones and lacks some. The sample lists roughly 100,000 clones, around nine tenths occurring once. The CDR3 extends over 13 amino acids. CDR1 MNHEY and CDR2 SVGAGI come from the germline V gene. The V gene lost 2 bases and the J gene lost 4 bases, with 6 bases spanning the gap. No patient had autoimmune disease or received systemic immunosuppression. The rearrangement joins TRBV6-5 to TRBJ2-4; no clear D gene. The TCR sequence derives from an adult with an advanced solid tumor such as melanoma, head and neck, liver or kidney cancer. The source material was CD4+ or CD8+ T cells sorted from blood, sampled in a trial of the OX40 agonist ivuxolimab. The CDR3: CASSYQRKNIQYF. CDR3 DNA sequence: TGTGCCAGCAGTTACCAGAGAAAAAACATTCAGTACTTC.